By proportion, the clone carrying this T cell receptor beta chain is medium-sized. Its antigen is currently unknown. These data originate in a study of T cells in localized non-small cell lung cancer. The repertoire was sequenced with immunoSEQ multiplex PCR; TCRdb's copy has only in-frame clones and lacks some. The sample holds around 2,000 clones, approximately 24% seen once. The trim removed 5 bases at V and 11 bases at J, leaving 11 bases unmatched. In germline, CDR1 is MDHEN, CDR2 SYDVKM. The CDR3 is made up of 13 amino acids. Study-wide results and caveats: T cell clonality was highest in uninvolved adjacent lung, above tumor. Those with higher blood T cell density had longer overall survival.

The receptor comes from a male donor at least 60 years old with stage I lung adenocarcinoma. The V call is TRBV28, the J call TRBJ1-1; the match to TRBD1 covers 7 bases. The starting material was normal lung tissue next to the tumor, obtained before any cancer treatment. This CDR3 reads CASSTPTGTQAFF. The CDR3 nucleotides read TGTGCCAGCAGTACACCGACAGGGACTCAGGCTTTCTTT.